The present T cell receptor beta chain was sequenced within a study of T cells in Graves' hyperthyroidism and ophthalmopathy. This clonotype has at least ten counts. The V end lost 7 bases, the J end lost 8 bases, and 24 bases lay between the germline ends. There are 16 residues in the CDR3. The TCR beta CDR3 regions underwent amplification using RNA transcripts as the source. The HTBI set primed first-round TCR CDR3 RT-PCR. TCRdb analysed the multiplex PCR reads with MiXCR anew, one entry per CDR3 protein. The sample lists some 300,000 distinct CDR3 sequences, 10% to 15% occurring once. The sequenced sample consisted of blood. This receptor was obtained from a woman aged 25 to 45 with Graves' hyperthyroidism that later progressed to Graves' ophthalmopathy. The rearrangement links TRBV12-3 or TRBV12-4 to TRBJ2-1; D may match TRBD1 or TRBD2 (7 bases each). This chain's CDR3 is CASTFRGGGRLDEQFF. In nucleotides, the CDR3 is TGTGCCAGCACCTTCAGGGGGGGGGGGCGGTTGGATGAGCAGTTCTTC.